The rows below give T cell receptor beta chains drawn from one sample of a study of blood T cell repertoires in COVID-19. Here immunoSEQ multiplex PCR was the method, and the copy in TCRdb shows in-frame clones only, minus some. There are 240,000 or so clones in the sample; roughly four fifths occur only once, and roughly 3.3% lies in the top ten. The sample was peripheral blood. The receptors stem from a woman aged 18-29 years with acute or convalescent COVID-19. CDR3s include the opening cysteine and the closing phenylalanine or tryptophan. The order of the fields is D gene, clone size, V gene, J gene, CDR3 DNA, CDR3 protein. D genes are given only for firm matches. The size entry is marked missing in some rows and otherwise reads once, few, many or a size class.

D: TRBD1
size: few
V: TRBV10-3
J: TRBJ1-5
DNA: TGTGCCATCAGTGGACATCCGACAGGGGGCGAGAATCAGCCCCAGCATTTT
CDR3: CAISGHPTGGENQPQHF

D: NA
size: NA
V: TRBV6-5
J: TRBJ1-1
DNA: TGTGCCAGCAGTTCCCACCCGACTCGGCGGAGCGCTGAAGCTTTCTTT
CDR3: CASSSHPTRRSAEAFF

D: TRBD2
size: once
V: TRBV28
J: TRBJ2-3
DNA: TGTGCCAGCAGTTCAGAAGCGGGAGTGGGACCAGATACGCAGTATTTT
CDR3: CASSSEAGVGPDTQYF

D: NA
size: NA
V: TRBV10-3
J: TRBJ2-1
DNA: TGTGCCATCAGTGAGTCTTTTGCGGGGTACAATGAGCAGTTCTTC
CDR3: CAISESFAGYNEQFF

D: NA
size: NA
V: TRBV5-1
J: TRBJ1-1
DNA: TGCGCCAGCAGCTTGGGGGGCCGGGCAGAAGTGGGGCAGACTGAAGCTTTCTTT
CDR3: CASSLGGRAEVGQTEAFF

D: TRBD1
size: NA
V: TRBV6-5
J: TRBJ2-7
DNA: TGTGCCAGCAGTACGGGACAGGGGAACTACGAGCAGTACTTC
CDR3: CASSTGQGNYEQYF

D: NA
size: NA
V: TRBV24-1
J: TRBJ2-3
DNA: TGTGCCACCAGTGATCGGGGGACAGATACGCAGTATTTT
CDR3: CATSDRGTDTQYF

D: NA
size: NA
V: TRBV10-3
J: TRBJ1-4
DNA: TGTGCCATCAACGGGGACTGCGAAAAACTGTTTTTT
CDR3: CAINGDCEKLFF

D: NA
size: NA
V: TRBV4-1
J: TRBJ2-7
DNA: TGCGCCAGGGGTGAGAGGGCAGACCCCTACGAGCAGTACTTC
CDR3: CARGERADPYEQYF

D: NA
size: NA
V: TRBV29-1
J: TRBJ1-1
DNA: TGCAGCGTTGGGAGGGGCGGGTTAGACACTGAAGCTTTCTTT
CDR3: CSVGRGGLDTEAFF

D: TRBD1
size: many
V: TRBV3-1/TRBV3-2
J: TRBJ1-1
DNA: TGTGCCAGCAGCCTCAGACAGGGGGAAGCTTTCTTT
CDR3: CASSLRQGEAFF

D: NA
size: once
V: TRBV15
J: TRBJ1-6
DNA: TGTGCCACCAGCAGAGATGAGGCCCGGGGGGCCCATAATTCACCCCTCCACTTT
CDR3: CATSRDEARGAHNSPLHF

D: NA
size: once
V: TRBV15
J: TRBJ1-1
DNA: TGTGCCACCAGCAGGGGGCTCGGGAACACTGAAGCTTTCTTT
CDR3: CATSRGLGNTEAFF

D: NA
size: once
V: TRBV12-3/TRBV12-4
J: TRBJ1-2
DNA: TGTGCCAGCAGTCTCGTCAGCGATGGCTACACCTTC
CDR3: CASSLVSDGYTF

D: NA
size: NA
V: TRBV20-1
J: TRBJ1-2
DNA: TGCAGTGCTAGTAGCCAGGGATTCTATGGCTACACCTTC
CDR3: CSASSQGFYGYTF

D: NA
size: NA
V: TRBV28
J: TRBJ1-4
DNA: TGTGCCAGCAGTTTTTGGCAGGGGAATGAAAAACTGTTTTTT
CDR3: CASSFWQGNEKLFF

D: NA
size: NA
V: TRBV6-6
J: TRBJ2-5
DNA: TGTGCCAGCAGTAATAACGGGGGAGAGACCCAGTACTTC
CDR3: CASSNNGGETQYF

D: TRBD2
size: NA
V: TRBV6-1
J: TRBJ2-3
DNA: TGTGCCAGCAGTGAAGCGGGACTAGCGGGAGTGGCTACGCAGTATTTT
CDR3: CASSEAGLAGVATQYF

D: TRBD1
size: NA
V: TRBV27
J: TRBJ1-2
DNA: TGTGCCAGCAGTTTATCAACAGGGGGCGCAGCGGGTGGCTACACCTTC
CDR3: CASSLSTGGAAGGYTF

D: NA
size: few
V: TRBV12-3/TRBV12-4
J: TRBJ1-1
DNA: TGTGCCAGCAGTTTTGGTCCAAACAGGGAAGCTTTCTTT
CDR3: CASSFGPNREAFF

D: NA
size: NA
V: TRBV27
J: TRBJ2-5
DNA: TGTGCCAGCAGTTTATCGTATAGGGGGGGGCGTGAGACCCAGTACTTC
CDR3: CASSLSYRGGRETQYF

D: NA
size: NA
V: TRBV5-4
J: TRBJ1-2
DNA: TGTGCCAGCAGCGTCGACAGGTCACGAGGGTATGGCTACACCTTC
CDR3: CASSVDRSRGYGYTF

D: NA
size: NA
V: TRBV7-8
J: TRBJ1-6
DNA: TGTGCCAGCAGCTTAGCGGCCCCAGTAACTTCACCCCTCCACTTT
CDR3: CASSLAAPVTSPLHF

D: NA
size: few
V: TRBV6-5
J: TRBJ1-4
DNA: TGTGCCAGCTCCCTAGGGGGGGGCTCTAATGAAAAACTGTTTTTT
CDR3: CASSLGGGSNEKLFF